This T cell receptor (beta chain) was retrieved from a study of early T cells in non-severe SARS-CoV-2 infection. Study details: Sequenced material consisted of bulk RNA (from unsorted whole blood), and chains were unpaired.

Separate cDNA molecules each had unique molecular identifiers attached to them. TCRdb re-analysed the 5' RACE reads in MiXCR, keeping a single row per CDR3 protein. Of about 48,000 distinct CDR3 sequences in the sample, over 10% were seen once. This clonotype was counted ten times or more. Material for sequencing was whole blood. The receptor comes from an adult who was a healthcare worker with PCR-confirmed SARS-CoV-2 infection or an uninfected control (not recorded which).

The CDR3 here is CASKKGFIGGYTF. CDR3 bases: TGTGCCAGCAAAAAAGGGTTTATAGGTGGCTACACCTTC. V gene TRBV27 combines with J gene TRBJ1-2; no clear D gene. From germline, CDR1 is MNHEY and CDR2 SMNVEV (reference sequence). Trimming took 7 bases from V and 7 from J, leaving 16 bases between them. This CDR3 region has 13 residues.